This is a list of T cell receptor beta chains from one sample in a study of cytomegalovirus exposure and HLA in healthy donors. Only in-frame clones appear in the TCRdb table, and some are missing; sequencing was by immunoSEQ multiplex PCR. The sample lists fewer than 200,000 clones, about 70% occurring once. The source material was PBMCs. The receptors stem from a woman aged 25 to 39 in good health and CMV-seronegative. The CDR3 runs from the conserved cysteine through the conserved F or W. Fields, in order: V gene, clone size, J gene, D gene, CDR3 protein, CDR3 DNA. The D gene is left open where the match is weak. The size field is filled for only some rows; it gives once, few, many or a size class.

TRBV27	.	TRBJ2-5	TRBD1	CASSYQGAGETQYF	TGTGCCAGCAGTTACCAGGGGGCCGGGGAGACCCAGTACTTC
TRBV5-4	once	TRBJ2-1	TRBD2	CASARTSGYNEQFF	TGTGCCAGCGCCCGGACTAGCGGTTACAATGAGCAGTTCTTC
TRBV29-1	.	TRBJ1-1	TRBD1	CSVPGRGFVAFF	TGCAGCGTCCCTGGCAGGGGGTTTGTAGCTTTCTTT
TRBV6-4	.	TRBJ2-3	TRBD1	CASSDSKGQGTDTQYF	TGTGCCAGCAGTGACTCAAAGGGACAGGGGACAGATACGCAGTATTTT
TRBV7-2	.	TRBJ2-1	TRBD2	CASSLGLADPSYNEQFF	TGTGCCAGCAGCTTAGGGCTAGCGGACCCCTCCTACAATGAGCAGTTCTTC
TRBV4-2	.	TRBJ2-7	TRBD2	CASSQVLAGAGSAEQYF	TGTGCCAGCAGCCAAGTTCTAGCGGGAGCCGGCTCGGCCGAGCAGTACTTC
TRBV18	.	TRBJ2-5	.	CASSALAATQETQYF	TGTGCCAGCTCCGCCCTGGCGGCCACTCAAGAGACCCAGTACTTC
TRBV9	.	TRBJ1-1	.	CASSVPETGIEADTEAFF	TGTGCCAGCAGCGTCCCCGAGACAGGAATCGAAGCGGACACTGAAGCTTTCTTT
TRBV2	.	TRBJ2-1	.	CASRGTGSVIIYNEQFF	TGTGCCAGCAGGGGCACAGGGTCGGTTATAATCTACAATGAGCAGTTCTTC
TRBV7-9	.	TRBJ1-2	TRBD1	CASSSTGLVYGYTF	TGTGCCAGCAGCTCGACAGGGTTGGTCTATGGCTACACCTTC
TRBV5-1	.	TRBJ2-2	.	CASSSTLANTGELFF	TGCGCCAGCAGCTCGACACTGGCGAACACCGGGGAGCTGTTTTTT
TRBV7-9	.	TRBJ2-1	TRBD2	CASSLVSGGPLNEQFF	TGTGCCAGCAGCTTAGTTAGCGGGGGTCCCCTGAATGAGCAGTTCTTC
TRBV2	.	TRBJ2-2	.	CASSVGGVGPTGELFF	TGTGCCAGCAGTGTAGGGGGGGTCGGACCGACCGGGGAGCTGTTTTTT
TRBV7-3	once	TRBJ2-3	TRBD1	CASSWGTGDTQYF	TGTGCCAGCAGCTGGGGGACAGGAGATACGCAGTATTTT
TRBV29-1	.	TRBJ2-1	TRBD2	CSVDRSSGVYGKNEQFF	TGCAGCGTTGATCGGTCTAGCGGGGTCTATGGTAAGAATGAGCAGTTCTTC
TRBV4-3	.	TRBJ2-1	TRBD1	CASSPQGAYYNEQFF	TGCGCCAGCAGCCCCCAGGGGGCTTACTACAATGAGCAGTTCTTC
TRBV4-1	.	TRBJ1-6	TRBD1	CASSQFGTGDQPLHF	TGCGCCAGCAGCCAATTCGGGACAGGGGATCAACCCCTCCACTTT
TRBV5-1	.	TRBJ1-1	.	CASSLIVAVSGNTEAFF	TGCGCCAGCAGCTTGATTGTGGCCGTCTCGGGGAACACTGAAGCTTTCTTT
TRBV5-6	.	TRBJ1-5	.	CASSLGHSNQPQHF	TGTGCCAGCAGCTTAGGACATAGCAATCAGCCCCAGCATTTT
TRBV6-1	.	TRBJ2-7	TRBD1	CASSESVGGAPYEQYF	TGTGCCAGCAGTGAAAGTGTAGGGGGCGCGCCCTACGAGCAGTACTTC
TRBV6-1	few	TRBJ2-7	TRBD1	CASPGQLRSYEQYF	TGTGCCAGCCCGGGACAGCTTCGCTCCTACGAGCAGTACTTC
TRBV27	.	TRBJ1-5	.	CASSPRQSNQPQHF	TGTGCCAGCAGCCCCCGACAGAGCAATCAGCCCCAGCATTTT
TRBV7-9	.	TRBJ2-6	TRBD1	CASSSTGFVSGANVLTF	TGTGCCAGCAGCTCGACAGGGTTTGTCTCTGGGGCCAACGTCCTGACTTTC
TRBV4-1	.	TRBJ2-2	TRBD2	CASSPQGTSGTGELFF	TGCGCCAGCAGCCCACAGGGGACTAGCGGGACCGGGGAGCTGTTTTTT
TRBV11-2	.	TRBJ1-2	TRBD1	CASSSQGGGYTF	TGTGCCAGCAGCTCACAGGGGGGAGGCTACACCTTC
TRBV5-1	.	TRBJ1-2	.	CASSTGDTRSYGYTF	TGCGCCAGCAGCACCGGGGACACCCGGAGCTATGGCTACACCTTC
TRBV5-6	.	TRBJ2-5	.	CASSPRGGFQETQYF	TGTGCCAGCAGCCCCAGGGGCGGGTTCCAAGAGACCCAGTACTTC
TRBV6-6	.	TRBJ1-1	.	CASSYVSNTEAFF	TGTGCCAGCAGTTACGTCAGTAACACTGAAGCTTTCTTT
TRBV6-4	.	TRBJ2-7	TRBD2	CASIVSGGALNEQYF	TGTGCCAGCATTGTGAGCGGGGGGGCCTTAAACGAGCAGTACTTC
TRBV2	.	TRBJ2-2	TRBD2	CASSGGKRPGELFF	TGTGCCAGCAGCGGGGGGAAACGTCCCGGGGAGCTGTTTTTT
TRBV6-6	.	TRBJ1-1	TRBD1	CASRPGTGREAFF	TGTGCCAGCAGACCAGGGACAGGCCGGGAGGCTTTCTTT
TRBV19	.	TRBJ2-2	.	CASGGPLAGELFF	TGTGCCAGTGGGGGCCCCTTAGCCGGGGAGCTGTTTTTT
TRBV6-1	.	TRBJ1-4	.	CASSEKAAGNEKLFF	TGTGCCAGCAGTGAAAAGGCGGCGGGGAATGAAAAACTGTTTTTT
TRBV6-1	.	TRBJ1-4	TRBD1	CASSGDRVSEKLFF	TGTGCCAGCAGTGGGGACAGGGTCAGCGAAAAACTGTTTTTT
TRBV4-1	.	TRBJ2-3	.	CASSQDSSQTRNTQYF	TGCGCCAGCAGCCAAGATTCTAGCCAAACAAGAAATACGCAGTATTTT
TRBV6-4	.	TRBJ2-3	.	CASSERGSTDTQYF	TGTGCCAGCAGCGAAAGGGGGTCCACAGATACGCAGTATTTT
TRBV19	.	TRBJ1-4	TRBD1	CASSMGQGVTNEKLFF	TGTGCCAGTAGTATGGGCCAGGGGGTAACTAATGAAAAACTGTTTTTT
TRBV9	few	TRBJ1-1	.	CASSAHLNTEAFF	TGTGCCAGCAGCGCCCACTTGAACACTGAAGCTTTCTTT